The entry below gives a single T cell receptor beta chain sequence along with its context. What it recognizes is unknown. This entry comes from a study of cytomegalovirus exposure and HLA in healthy donors. Healthy bone marrow donors supplied every sample. It was with 60 Vbeta and 13 Jbeta primers that the PCR ran. Authors' data handling: An analysis that came later counted some 80 million unique TCR beta chains, approximately 11 million shared. Here immunoSEQ multiplex PCR was the method, and the copy in TCRdb shows in-frame clones only, minus some. The DNA gave D and trimming, while V, J and clone size come from that table. The sample shows roughly 72,000 clones, and roughly 3.8% sits with its ten largest clones. CDR1 and CDR2 from the germline V gene are MNHNS and SASEGT. The CDR3 length is 19 residues. V lost 0 bases and J 6 bases, leaving 26 bases between the germline ends. Study-wide findings and caveats: Segments of the TCR beta V type were, in most cases, productive about 90% or about 30% of the time in an earlier analysis. High specificity and sensitivity for cytomegalovirus status were reported for the classifier.

The sequenced sample consisted of PBMCs. The clonotype originates from a man between 18 and 35 years old in good health and CMV-seropositive. The chain carries TRBV6-1 and TRBJ2-5; TRBD2 is a possible D gene (6 bases). The CDR3 nucleotides are TGTGCCAGCAGTGAAGCGACCCACTGGGGGTTAGCGGAATATCAGACCCAGTACTTC. Its translation is CASSEATHWGLAEYQTQYF.